This TCR beta chain was sequenced during a study of T cells in Graves' hyperthyroidism and ophthalmopathy. Study-level results: Patients with ophthalmopathy were separated from those with stable hyperthyroidism by a 13 V-J model.

TCR beta CDR3 regions were amplified from RNA transcripts. The HTBI primer set served for first-round RT-PCR of the TCR CDR3. Each CDR3 protein is one row after TCRdb ran MiXCR on the multiplex PCR reads. This sample has approximately 260,000 distinct CDR3 sequences, with around 15% found just once. This clonotype was recorded at least ten times. Its antigen is unidentified. Blood was drawn at first hyperthyroidism diagnosis, before any ophthalmopathy symptoms. The CDR3 contains 16 residues. Germline-derived CDR1 and CDR2 are KGHSH and LQKENI. V dropped 2 bases and J dropped 2; count of bases not matched to a gene: 6.

The sequencing sample was made of blood. The sequence was collected from a woman aged 50 to 60 with Graves' hyperthyroidism that later progressed to Graves' ophthalmopathy. The chain combines TRBV18 with TRBJ1-1, with 9 bases matching TRBD1. The CDR3 nucleotides read TGTGCCAGCTCACCAGGCACAGGGGGCCCTAACACTGAAGCTTTCTTT. It yields the protein CASSPGTGGPNTEAFF.